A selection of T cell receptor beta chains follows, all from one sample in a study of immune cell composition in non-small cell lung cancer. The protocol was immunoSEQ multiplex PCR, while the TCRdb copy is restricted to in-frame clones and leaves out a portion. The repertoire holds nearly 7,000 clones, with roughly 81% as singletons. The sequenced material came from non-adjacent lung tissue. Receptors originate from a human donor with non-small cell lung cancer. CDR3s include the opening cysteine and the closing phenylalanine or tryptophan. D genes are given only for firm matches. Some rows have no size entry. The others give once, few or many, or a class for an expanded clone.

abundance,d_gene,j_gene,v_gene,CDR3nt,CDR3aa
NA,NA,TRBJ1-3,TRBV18,TGTGCCAGCTCACCACGGGACTTCGGCTCTGGAAACACCATATATTTT,CASSPRDFGSGNTIYF
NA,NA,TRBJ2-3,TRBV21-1,TGTGCCAGCAGCAAGGGCAGGGGGGACACAGATACGCAGTATTTT,CASSKGRGDTDTQYF
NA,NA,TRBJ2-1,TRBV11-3,TGTGCCAGCAGCTTAACACTCTCTTTCGAGAATGAGCAGTTCTTC,CASSLTLSFENEQFF
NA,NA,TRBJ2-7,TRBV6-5,TGTGCCAGCAGAGACCAGATGGGGTACGAGCAGTACTTC,CASRDQMGYEQYF
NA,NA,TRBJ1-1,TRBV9,TGTGCCAGCAGCGTAGAAGGGCAGGGATTAGGGCGGAACACTGAAGCTTTCTTT,CASSVEGQGLGRNTEAFF
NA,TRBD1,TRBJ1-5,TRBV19,TGTGCCAGTAGAGAGAGGACAGGGAGAGGTCAGCCCCAGCATTTT,CASRERTGRGQPQHF
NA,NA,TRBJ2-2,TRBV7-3,TGTGCCAGCAGCTTAAATCCGGGGACCGGGGAGCTGTTTTTT,CASSLNPGTGELFF
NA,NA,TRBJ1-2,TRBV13,TGTGCCAGCAGCTTAAAGCCGGAGTATGGCTACACCTTC,CASSLKPEYGYTF
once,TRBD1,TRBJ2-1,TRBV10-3,TGTGCCATCAGGGGAGGGACAGGGGACAGTCCTACTTGGAATGAGCAGTTCTTC,CAIRGGTGDSPTWNEQFF
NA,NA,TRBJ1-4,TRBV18,TGTGCCAGCTCACCACTGAGCTCAGTTGGGGAAAAACTGTTTTTT,CASSPLSSVGEKLFF
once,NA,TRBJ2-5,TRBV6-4,TGTGCCAGCAGTGACGCTCGAGGACAGCCAAGACAAGAGACCCAGTACTTC,CASSDARGQPRQETQYF
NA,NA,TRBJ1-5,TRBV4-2,TGTGCCAGCAGCCCCGAACAAGGCTACTATAGCAATCAGCCCCAGCATTTT,CASSPEQGYYSNQPQHF
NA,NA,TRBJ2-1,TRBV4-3,TGCGCCAGCAGCCAAGATGGGGGAGAGGGTGAGCAGTTCTTC,CASSQDGGEGEQFF
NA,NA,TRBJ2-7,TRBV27,TGTGCCAGCAGTTTGGCCGGCACCTACGAGCAGTACTTC,CASSLAGTYEQYF
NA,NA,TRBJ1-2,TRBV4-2,TGTGCCAGCAGCCCCGACTCATCTAGGTATGGCTACACCTTC,CASSPDSSRYGYTF
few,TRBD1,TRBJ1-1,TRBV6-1,TGTGCCAGCAGTGAATTTTCCGGGACAGCGAACACTGAAGCTTTCTTT,CASSEFSGTANTEAFF
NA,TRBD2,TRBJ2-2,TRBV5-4,TGTGCCAGCAGCTCACTTAAGGGACTAGCGGGGTACACCGGGGAGCTGTTTTTT,CASSSLKGLAGYTGELFF
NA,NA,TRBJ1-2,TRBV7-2,TGTGCCAGCAGCTTAGAGCAACTAGTAGGGCCGCGGGGCTACACCTTC,CASSLEQLVGPRGYTF
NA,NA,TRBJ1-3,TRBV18,TGTGCCAGCTCACCACCTGAAGCGGCCATATATTTT,CASSPPEAAIYF
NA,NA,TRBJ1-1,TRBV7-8,TGTGCCAGCAGCCCTCAACGGGACACTGAAGCTTTCTTT,CASSPQRDTEAFF
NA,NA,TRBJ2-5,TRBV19,TGTGCCAGTAGTAGCCAAAGACAGCAAGAGACCCAGTACTTC,CASSSQRQQETQYF
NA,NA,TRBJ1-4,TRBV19,TGTGCAGCTACGGGAGGGGATGAAAAACTGTTTTTT,CAATGGDEKLFF
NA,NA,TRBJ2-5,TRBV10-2,TGCGCCAGCAGTGATTCCGACCGGGACCGAGAAGAGACCCAGTACTTC,CASSDSDRDREETQYF
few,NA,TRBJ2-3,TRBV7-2,TGTGCCAGCAGCCCAATAGCGTTCACAGATACGCAGTATTTT,CASSPIAFTDTQYF
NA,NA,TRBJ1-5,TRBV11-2,TGTGCCAGCAGCACACAGGGTAATCAGCCCCAGCATTTT,CASSTQGNQPQHF
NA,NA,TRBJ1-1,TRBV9,TGTGCCAGCAGCGTAGAAGGAGACACTGAAGCTTTCTTT,CASSVEGDTEAFF
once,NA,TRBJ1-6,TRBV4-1,TGCGCCAGCAGCCAAGATGGAAGGCAGGGGAATTCACCCCTCCACTTT,CASSQDGRQGNSPLHF
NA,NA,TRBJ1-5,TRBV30,TGTGCCTGGAGGGGGACCCCTAGCAATCAGCCCCAGCATTTT,CAWRGTPSNQPQHF
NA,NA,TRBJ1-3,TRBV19,TGTGCCAGTAGTATAGGGGGATACTCTGGAAACACCATATATTTT,CASSIGGYSGNTIYF
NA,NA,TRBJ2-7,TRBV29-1,TGCAGCGTTTCTACCCGGGCCCCAGGTTCCGAGCAGTACTTC,CSVSTRAPGSEQYF
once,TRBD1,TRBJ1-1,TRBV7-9,TGTGCCAGCAGCTCGACAACAGGGGGGATTGGCGAAGCTTTCTTT,CASSSTTGGIGEAFF
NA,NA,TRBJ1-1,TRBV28,TGTGCCAGCAGTTGGAGAATTGAAGCTTTCTTT,CASSWRIEAFF
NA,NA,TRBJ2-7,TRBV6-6,TGTGCCAGCACTTCGACAGGCTCCTACGAGCAGTACTTC,CASTSTGSYEQYF
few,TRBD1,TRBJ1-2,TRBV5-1,TGCGCCAGCAGCTCAACAGGGGGACCTAACTATGGCTACACCTTC,CASSSTGGPNYGYTF
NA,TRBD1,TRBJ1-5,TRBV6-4,TGTGCCAGCAGTCAGACAGGGGGAACTCAGCCCCAGCATTTT,CASSQTGGTQPQHF
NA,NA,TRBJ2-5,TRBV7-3,TGTGCCAGCAGCCCTCTCAGTAGGACCGAGACCCAGTACTTC,CASSPLSRTETQYF
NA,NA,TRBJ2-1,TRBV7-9,TGTGCCAGCAGCTTAACACTCTCTTTCGAGAATGAGCAGTTCTTC,CASSLTLSFENEQFF
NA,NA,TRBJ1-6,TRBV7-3,TGTGCCAGCAGCGGAAGGAGCAGGGGACCCCTCCACTTT,CASSGRSRGPLHF
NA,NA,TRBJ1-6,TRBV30,TGTGCCTGGAGTCTCCCCGCAGTCCTTGGGACCTATAATTCACCCCTCCACTTT,CAWSLPAVLGTYNSPLHF
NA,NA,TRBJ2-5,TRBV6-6,TGTGCCAGCAGTTACGCCGCGGGGACTTTCGAAGAGACCCAGTACTTC,CASSYAAGTFEETQYF
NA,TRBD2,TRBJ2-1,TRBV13,TGTGCCAGCAGCACCGGGACTAGCCCACCTGAGCAGTTCTTC,CASSTGTSPPEQFF